The 19 T cell receptor beta chains listed next were all sequenced from one sample in a study of blood T cells in healthy people across ages. Then a second PCR, running roughly 6 to 11 cycles, was carried out with a sample-barcoded 5' primer and a J-beta primer mix. TCRdb redid the calling of the 5' RACE reads with MiXCR, one entry per CDR3 protein. The sample yields under 800,000 distinct CDR3 sequences, 35% to 45% seen once. Sample: blood. Every receptor here comes from an older woman in good health.

This clonotype appeared many times. V and J are TRBV29-1 and TRBJ2-7; D uncertain. Germline CDR1 reads SQVTM; CDR2 reads ANQGSEA. Trimming pared 4 bases from V and 1 base from J, leaving 8 bases between. The CDR3 is made up of 12 amino acids. The CDR3 nucleotides are TGCAGCGTTGGAACAACTTCCTACGAGCAGTACTTC. It yields the protein CSVGTTSYEQYF.

The chain recombines TRBV20-1 with TRBJ2-1; D unclear. The CDR3 is made up of 13 amino acids. Trimming took off 1 base at V and 4 bases at J, with 8 bases between the two ends. The V gene's germline CDR1 is DFQATT and CDR2 SNEGSKA (reference sequence). The CDR3 spells CSARAVNYNEQFF. Written as DNA, the CDR3 is TGCAGTGCTAGAGCGGTGAATTACAATGAGCAGTTCTTC.

This clonotype occurred many times. The rearrangement links TRBV5-5 to TRBJ1-5, with D perhaps matching TRBD1 (5 bases). Trimming stripped 3 bases from V and 1 base from J, with 8 bases between. The CDR3 covers 14 residues. Germline V lookup: CDR1 SGHKS, CDR2 YYEKEE (reference sequence). In DNA, the CDR3 is TGTGCCAGCAGCTGGGGACGGAGCAATCAGCCCCAGCATTTT. It codes for CASSWGRSNQPQHF.

In its sample, this clonotype was seen many times. The genes are TRBV9 and TRBJ2-7, with unresolved D. V was cut by 2 bases and J by 2 bases, with 8 bases left in between. CDR3 size: 13 residues. Per germline, CDR1 SGDLS and CDR2 YYNGEE. In DNA form, the CDR3 reads TGTGCCAGCAGCGTCGGGTTTACCTACGAGCAGTACTTC. Amino acid sequence: CASSVGFTYEQYF.

The rearrangement joins TRBV18 to TRBJ2-6; D possibly corresponds to TRBD1 (6 bases). The CDR3 sequence is 18 residues long. V was pared by 1 base and J by 0 bases, with 13 bases between. Per the germline V gene, CDR1 is KGHSH and CDR2 is LQKENI. The CDR3 region is CASSPLFQGTSGANVLTF. CDR3 DNA: TGTGCCAGCTCACCACTTTTCCAGGGGACCTCTGGGGCCAACGTCCTGACTTTC.

The chain carries TRBV20-1 and TRBJ2-5; D possibly corresponds to TRBD2 (6 bases). This CDR3 is built from 13 residues. The V end was cut by 5 bases, the J end by 11 bases, with 21 bases between. Looked up from germline, CDR1 is DFQATT and CDR2 is SNEGSKA (reference sequence). This CDR3 reads CSAYPGLQNEQYF. CDR3 coding DNA: TGCAGTGCTTATCCGGGACTCCAAAATGAGCAGTACTTC.

V gene TRBV18 combines with J gene TRBJ2-1; no definite D call. Trimming shortened V by 0 bases and J by 2 bases, and 11 bases separated the two germline ends. In germline, CDR1 is KGHSH, CDR2 LQKENI. The CDR3 sequence is 16 residues long. In DNA, the CDR3 is TGTGCCAGCTCACCACCGGGTTCGGAGCCCTACAATGAGCAGTTCTTC. Translating it yields CASSPPGSEPYNEQFF.

This clonotype was counted only a few times. J is TRBJ2-1 and V is TRBV5-1, with a weak D call TRBD2 (6 bases). The ends were cut back, 4 bases at V and 7 bases at J, with 18 bases in the middle. The CDR3 sequence is 15 residues long. CDR1 and CDR2 from the germline V gene are SGHRS and YFSETQ. This chain's CDR3 is CASSLWGEAGNEQFF. The DNA for the CDR3 is TGCGCCAGCAGCCTTTGGGGGGAGGCTGGGAATGAGCAGTTCTTC.

This clonotype has only a few counts. The chain joins TRBV9 to TRBJ2-5; 14 bases fit TRBD2. V shed 3 bases, J shed 11 bases, and the junction held 9 bases outside the gene matches. Germline V gene sequence: CDR1 SGDLS, CDR2 YYNGEE. The CDR3 sequence is 15 residues long. CDR3 loop: CASSEGLAGGRGQYF. The CDR3 DNA sequence: TGTGCCAGCAGCGAAGGACTAGCGGGGGGTCGTGGGCAGTACTTC.

The J gene is TRBJ2-3, the V gene TRBV5-1; D is uncertain. Trimming left V 4 bases short and J 7 bases short, with 13 bases between. The length of the CDR3 is 13 residues. Germline-derived CDR1 and CDR2 are SGHRS and YFSETQ. The CDR3 coding sequence is TGCGCCAGCAGCCAACGTGTTGTTAATACGCAGTATTTT. Protein sequence: CASSQRVVNTQYF.

This chain joins TRBV20-1 and TRBJ2-3; possible D gene TRBD2, 6 bases. CDR1 is DFQATT, CDR2 SNEGSKA, per germline (reference sequence). The V end lost 8 bases, the J end lost 0 bases, and 18 bases lay between the germline ends. This CDR3 is built from 15 residues. CDR3 in DNA: TGCAGTTCCCCACTTGGAGGGGTGAGCACAGATACGCAGTATTTT. Its protein product is CSSPLGGVSTDTQYF.

This clonotype was observed a single time. The chain carries TRBV5-1 and TRBJ2-2; 11 nucleotides align to TRBD2. The CDR3 sequence is 16 residues long. V was pared by 4 bases and J by 3 bases, with 5 bases of the junction left unmatched. CDR1 and CDR2 (germline): SGHRS, YFSETQ. CDR3 protein: CASSTLAGGDTGELFF. Here the CDR3 DNA reads TGCGCCAGCAGCACCCTAGCGGGAGGAGACACCGGGGAGCTGTTTTTT.

V is TRBV3-1 and J is TRBJ2-7; D is perhaps TRBD1 (5 bases). The CDR3 is 15 amino acids. CDR1 is LGHDT, CDR2 YNNKEL, per germline (reference sequence). The V gene lost 0 bases and the J gene lost 3 bases, with 12 bases spanning the gap. CDR3 loop: CASSQDSDISYEQYF. CDR3 sequence (DNA): TGTGCCAGCAGCCAAGATTCGGACATTAGCTACGAGCAGTACTTC.

This clonotype was seen only a few times. The genes are TRBV2 and TRBJ2-7; TRBD2 matches 14 bases. After removal of 10 bases from V and 2 bases from J, the junction contained 7 bases not matched to a gene. The CDR3 has 15 residues. Germline loops: CDR1 SNHLY, CDR2 FYNNEI. The CDR3, as DNA: TGTGCCACTGGGACTAGCGGGAGAGGAACCTACGAGCAGTACTTC. As protein: CATGTSGRGTYEQYF. The variable domain in full, with the rest retrieved from reference TRBV2 and TRBJ2-7, is EPEVTQTPSHQVTQMGQEVILRCVPISNHLYFYWYRQILGQKVEFLVSFYNNEISEKSEIFDDQFSVERPDGSNFTLKIRSTKLEDSAMYFCATGTSGRGTYEQYFGPGTRLTVT.

This clonotype was seen ten or more times. The J gene is TRBJ2-1, the V gene TRBV6-2 or TRBV6-3; D not resolved. CDR3 length: 14 residues. V lost 7 bases to trimming and J lost 6 bases, with 16 bases between them. Germline loops: CDR1 MNHEY, CDR2 SVGEGT. Here the CDR3 reads CASIPALGGNEQFF. DNA for the CDR3: TGTGCCAGCATACCGGCCCTTGGTGGCAATGAGCAGTTCTTC.

V usage is TRBV19 and J usage is TRBJ2-1; 7 bases are a match to TRBD2. From germline, CDR1 is LNHDA and CDR2 SQIVND (reference sequence). The CDR3 covers 14 residues. After removal of 3 bases from V and 9 bases from J, the junction contained 8 bases not matched to a gene. The CDR3 spells CASSISSGIIEQFF. DNA for the CDR3: TGTGCCAGTAGTATTTCCAGCGGGATAATTGAGCAGTTCTTC.

This clonotype was seen at least ten times. The J gene is TRBJ1-2, the V gene TRBV10-3, with no clear D. CDR3 length: 16 amino acids. With 6 bases removed from V and 2 bases from J, the gap between germline ends came to 19 bases. Germline CDR1 is ENHRY and CDR2 is SYGVKD. The CDR3 sequence is CAISHSPDRQNYGYTF. The DNA of the CDR3 is TGTGCCATCAGCCATTCTCCAGATCGCCAGAACTATGGCTACACCTTC.

This clonotype was counted a few times. The gene calls are TRBV5-1 and TRBJ2-4; D is undetermined. Trimming stripped 2 bases from V and 0 bases from J, with 21 bases between. Per the germline V gene, CDR1 is SGHRS and CDR2 is YFSETQ. The CDR3 extends over 19 amino acids. DNA for the CDR3: TGCGCCAGCAGCTTCGGACGGAGCCCAATTCCAATAGCCAAAAACATTCAGTACTTC. Translated, it gives CASSFGRSPIPIAKNIQYF.

In this sample, this clonotype turned up once. This chain links TRBV6-6 with TRBJ1-1, with 8 nucleotides matching TRBD1. The V and J ends lost 6 bases and 4 bases, in that order; junction bases with no gene match: 10. Germline-derived CDR1 and CDR2 are MNHNY and SVGAGI (reference sequence). This CDR3 comprises 15 residues. The CDR3 DNA sequence: TGTGCCAGCAGCGCCAGGGGGCTAGGGAGCACTGAAGCTTTCTTT. It codes for CASSARGLGSTEAFF.